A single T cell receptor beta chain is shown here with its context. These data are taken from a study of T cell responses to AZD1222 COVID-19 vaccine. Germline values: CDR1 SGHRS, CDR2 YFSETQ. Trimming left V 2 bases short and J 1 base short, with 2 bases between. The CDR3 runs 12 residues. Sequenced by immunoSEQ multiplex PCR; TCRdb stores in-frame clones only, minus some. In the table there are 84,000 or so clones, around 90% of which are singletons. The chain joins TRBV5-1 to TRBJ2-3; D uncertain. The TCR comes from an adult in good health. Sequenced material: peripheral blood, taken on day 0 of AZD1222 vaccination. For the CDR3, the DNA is TGCGCCAGCAGCTTCGGCACAGATACGCAGTATTTT. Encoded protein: CASSFGTDTQYF.